This note documents a single TCR beta chain sequence. Measured with immunoSEQ multiplex PCR; TCRdb has only the in-frame clones, and not every one. The table includes 30,000 or so clones, roughly nine tenths detected once. The sample is drawn from a study of OX40 agonist ivuxolimab in advanced cancers. Researchers took blood at baseline, on cycle 4 day 1, and on cycle 7 day 1. Sequenced material: CD4+ or CD8+ T cells sorted from blood, taken in a trial of the OX40 agonist ivuxolimab. The source of this sequence is an adult with an advanced solid tumor such as melanoma, head and neck, liver or kidney cancer.

The CDR3 nucleotides are TGTGCCATCAGCCCCATAAGGACGGAGGATGCAACTAATGAAAAACTGTTTTTT. It specifies CAISPIRTEDATNEKLFF. This sequence joins TRBV10-3 and TRBJ1-4; D is undetermined. The CDR3 consists of 18 residues. Trimming left V 6 bases short and J 0 bases short, with 20 bases between. Germline values: CDR1 ENHRY, CDR2 SYGVKD.